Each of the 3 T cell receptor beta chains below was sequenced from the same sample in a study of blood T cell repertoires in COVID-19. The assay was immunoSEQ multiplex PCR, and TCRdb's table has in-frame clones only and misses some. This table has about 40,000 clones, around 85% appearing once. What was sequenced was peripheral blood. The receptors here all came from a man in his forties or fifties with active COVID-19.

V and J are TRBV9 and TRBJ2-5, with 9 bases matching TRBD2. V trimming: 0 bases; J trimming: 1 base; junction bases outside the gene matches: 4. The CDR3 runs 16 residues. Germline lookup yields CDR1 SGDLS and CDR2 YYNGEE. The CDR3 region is CASSVGIAGVQETQYF. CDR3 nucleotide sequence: TGTGCCAGCAGCGTAGGGATAGCGGGAGTCCAAGAGACCCAGTACTTC.

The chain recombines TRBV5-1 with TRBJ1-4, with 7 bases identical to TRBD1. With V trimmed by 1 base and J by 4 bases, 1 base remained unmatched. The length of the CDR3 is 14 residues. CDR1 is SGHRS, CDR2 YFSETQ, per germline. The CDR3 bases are TGCGCCAGCAGCTTGACAGGGGTTAATGAAAAACTGTTTTTT. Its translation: CASSLTGVNEKLFF.

CDR3 bases: TGTGCCAGCAGCCCTTCGAGCTCCTACAATGAGCAGTTCTTC. Protein product: CASSPSSSYNEQFF. The rearrangement joins TRBV14 to TRBJ2-1; no clear D gene. The V and J ends lost 4 bases and 0 bases respectively, with 7 bases between them. The germline V gene encodes CDR1 SGHDN and CDR2 FVKESK. The length of the CDR3 is 14 residues.